This is a list of T cell receptor beta chains from one sample in a study of CD8 T cells in ankylosing spondylitis. MiXCR, applied by TCRdb to the 5' RACE reads, yields one record per CDR3 protein. The top ten clones hold 12% of a sample with roughly 130,000 distinct CDR3 sequences, roughly 6.6% of them seen once. Sequences were obtained from blood, either unsorted or a sorted T cell fraction (not recorded which). The receptors derive from a male donor with ankylosing spondylitis or in good health (not recorded which). Both conserved end residues are part of each CDR3. Fields, in order: J gene, V gene, D gene, clone size, CDR3 DNA, CDR3 protein. The D gene is left open where the match is weak. Expanded clones are given a class, and other clones once, few, many or no size at all.

TRBJ2-3	TRBV5-1	.	many	TGCGCCAGCAGCTTGGAGCGGGCGGCAGATACGCAGTATTTT	CASSLERAADTQYF
TRBJ1-2	TRBV20-1	.	few	TGCAGTGCTAGAGGGCTTTCGAAGGGGAAGTTTAACTATGGCTACACCTTC	CSARGLSKGKFNYGYTF
TRBJ2-2	TRBV5-1	.	many	TGCGCCAGCAGCCCTAGGAGTACAGGGCCCGGGGAGCTGTTTTTT	CASSPRSTGPGELFF
TRBJ1-5	TRBV10-2	.	many	TGCGCCAGCAGTGAGGGGGGTAGCAATCAGCCCCAGCATTTT	CASSEGGSNQPQHF
TRBJ1-5	TRBV7-2	.	many	TGTGCCAGCAGCTTACAGGCGGGGAATCAGCCCCAGCATTTT	CASSLQAGNQPQHF
TRBJ2-2	TRBV19	TRBD2	many	TGTGCCAGTGCCCCGGGGGGGAGAGTTACCGGGGAGCTGTTTTTT	CASAPGGRVTGELFF
TRBJ2-7	TRBV20-1	.	many	TGCAGTGCTGAGGGGACAACCTACGAGCAGTACTTC	CSAEGTTYEQYF
TRBJ2-2	TRBV27	.	many	TGTGCCAGCAGTTTCTCCGGAGGGGCTTACACCGGGGAGCTGTTTTTT	CASSFSGGAYTGELFF
TRBJ2-7	TRBV3-1	.	many	TGTGCCAGCAGCCAAGATCCCCGCAGGGGAGACGAGCAGTACTTC	CASSQDPRRGDEQYF
TRBJ1-2	TRBV5-1	TRBD1	many	TGCGCCAGCAGTTATGGACAGGGAGGCTACACCTTC	CASSYGQGGYTF
TRBJ2-2	TRBV7-6	TRBD1	many	TGTGCCAGCAGCTCCCCCTGGACAGGGACCGGGGAGCTGTTTTTT	CASSSPWTGTGELFF
TRBJ2-2	TRBV13	TRBD1	many	TGTGCCAGCAGCCCCGAAACCGGGACAGGTTTCACCGGGGAGCTGTTTTTT	CASSPETGTGFTGELFF
TRBJ2-3	TRBV7-3	.	few	TGTGCCAGCAGCTTTTATCGGTCTAGCACAGATACGCAGTATTTT	CASSFYRSSTDTQYF
TRBJ2-6	TRBV19	.	many	TGTGCCAGTGGACGCAACTCTGGGGCCAACGTCCTGACTTTC	CASGRNSGANVLTF
TRBJ1-2	TRBV20-1	TRBD1	many	TGCAGTGCTAGAGATTGGGGACAGGGGGGCTACACCTTC	CSARDWGQGGYTF
TRBJ2-1	TRBV5-1	TRBD2	many	TGCGCCAGCAGCTTGGGCCGCCTAGCGGGAGAGGGGCGGTACAATGAGCAGTTCTTC	CASSLGRLAGEGRYNEQFF
TRBJ1-1	TRBV20-1	TRBD1	many	TGCAGTGCTAGAGACCGCCTCACGGGACAGGGAGAAGCTTTCTTT	CSARDRLTGQGEAFF
TRBJ1-3	TRBV5-1	.	many	TGCGCCAGCAGCTTGGAAGGAATGGGTGGAAACACCATATATTTT	CASSLEGMGGNTIYF
TRBJ2-2	TRBV27	.	many	TGTGCCAGCAGTTTACGGCAGGGTAACAGCGGGGAGCTGTTTTTT	CASSLRQGNSGELFF
TRBJ1-5	TRBV2	.	many	TGTGCCAGCAGTGAAGTTGAAAGCAATCAGCCCCAGCATTTT	CASSEVESNQPQHF
TRBJ1-3	TRBV5-1	.	many	TGCGCCAGCAGCTTGGCTCGGGATAATGGAAACACCATATATTTT	CASSLARDNGNTIYF
TRBJ2-7	TRBV7-9	TRBD1	many	TGTGCCAGCAGCTTATACCCCGGACAGGGTTTTTACGAGCAGTACTTC	CASSLYPGQGFYEQYF
TRBJ2-7	TRBV28	.	.	TGTGCCAGCAGCACGACAGCCTCCTACGAGCAGTACTTC	CASSTTASYEQYF